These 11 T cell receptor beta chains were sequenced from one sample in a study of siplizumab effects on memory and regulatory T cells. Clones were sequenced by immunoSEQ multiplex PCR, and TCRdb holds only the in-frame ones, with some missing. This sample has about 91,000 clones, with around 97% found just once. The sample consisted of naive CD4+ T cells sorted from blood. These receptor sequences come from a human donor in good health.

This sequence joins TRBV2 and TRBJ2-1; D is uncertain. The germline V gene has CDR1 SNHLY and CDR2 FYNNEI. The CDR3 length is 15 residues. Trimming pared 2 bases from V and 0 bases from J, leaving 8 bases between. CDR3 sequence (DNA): TGTGCCAGCAGTGAATGGACGTTCTCCTACAATGAGCAGTTCTTC. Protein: CASSEWTFSYNEQFF.

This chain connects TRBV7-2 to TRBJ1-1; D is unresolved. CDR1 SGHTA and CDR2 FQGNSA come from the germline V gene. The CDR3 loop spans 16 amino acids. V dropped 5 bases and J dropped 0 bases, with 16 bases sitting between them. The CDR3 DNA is TGTGCCAGCAGCCCACCCCCGGGCAGAATGAACACTGAAGCTTTCTTT. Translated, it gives CASSPPPGRMNTEAFF.

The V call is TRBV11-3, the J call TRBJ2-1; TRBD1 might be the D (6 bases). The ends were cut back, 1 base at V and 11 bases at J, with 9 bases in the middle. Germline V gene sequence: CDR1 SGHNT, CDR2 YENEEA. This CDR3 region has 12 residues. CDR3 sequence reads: CASSLVGGQQFF. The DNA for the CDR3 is TGTGCCAGCAGCTTAGTTGGGGGCCAGCAGTTCTTC. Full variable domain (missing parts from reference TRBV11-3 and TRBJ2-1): EAGVVQSPRYKIIEKKQPVAFWCNPISGHNTLYWYLQNLGQGPELLIRYENEEAVDDSQLPKDRFSAERLKGVDSTLKIQPAELGDSAVYLCASSLVGGQQFFGPGTRLTVL.

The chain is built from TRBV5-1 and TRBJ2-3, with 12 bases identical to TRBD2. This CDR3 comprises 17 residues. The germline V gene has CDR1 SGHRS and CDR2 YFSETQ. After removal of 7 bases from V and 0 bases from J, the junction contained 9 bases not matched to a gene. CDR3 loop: CASDTLAGGASTDTQYF. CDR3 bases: TGCGCCAGCGATACACTAGCGGGGGGAGCTAGCACAGATACGCAGTATTTT.

The CDR3 is CASSPLGGTGELFF. The CDR3 coding sequence is TGTGCCAGCAGCCCCTTGGGGGGCACCGGGGAGCTGTTTTTT. This chain connects TRBV9 to TRBJ2-2; D perhaps matches TRBD2 (6 bases). CDR3 size: 14 residues. Germline V lookup: CDR1 SGDLS, CDR2 YYNGEE. The V end was cut by 4 bases, the J end by 4 bases, with 11 bases between.

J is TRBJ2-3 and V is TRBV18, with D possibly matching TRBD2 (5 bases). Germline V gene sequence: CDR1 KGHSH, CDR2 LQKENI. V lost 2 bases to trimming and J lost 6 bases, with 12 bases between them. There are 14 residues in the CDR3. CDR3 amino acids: CASSPSSGMDTQYF. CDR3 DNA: TGTGCCAGCTCACCAAGTTCCGGGATGGATACGCAGTATTTT.

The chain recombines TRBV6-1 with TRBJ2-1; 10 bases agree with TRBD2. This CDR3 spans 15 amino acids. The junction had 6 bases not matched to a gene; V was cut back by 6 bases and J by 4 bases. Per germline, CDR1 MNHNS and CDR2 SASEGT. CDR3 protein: CASSFISGGYNEQFF. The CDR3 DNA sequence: TGTGCCAGCAGCTTTATTAGCGGGGGGTACAATGAGCAGTTCTTC.

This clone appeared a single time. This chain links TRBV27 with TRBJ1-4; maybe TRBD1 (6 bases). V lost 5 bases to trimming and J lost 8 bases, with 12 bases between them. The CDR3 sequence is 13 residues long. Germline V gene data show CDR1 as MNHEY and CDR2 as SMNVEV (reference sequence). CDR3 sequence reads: CASSQRTAEKLFF. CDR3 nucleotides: TGTGCCAGCAGTCAAAGGACAGCCGAAAAACTGTTTTTT.

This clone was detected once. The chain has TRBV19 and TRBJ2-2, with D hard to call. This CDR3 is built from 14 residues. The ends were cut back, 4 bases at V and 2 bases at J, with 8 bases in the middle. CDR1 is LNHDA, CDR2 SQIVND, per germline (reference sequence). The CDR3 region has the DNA TGTGCCAGTAGTACGGCGAGAAACACCGGGGAGCTGTTTTTT. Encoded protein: CASSTARNTGELFF.

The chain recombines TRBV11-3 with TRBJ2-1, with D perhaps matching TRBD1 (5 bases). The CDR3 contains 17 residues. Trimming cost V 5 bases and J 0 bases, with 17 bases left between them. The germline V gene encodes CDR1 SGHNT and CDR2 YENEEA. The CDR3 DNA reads TGTGCCAGCAGCCGACAGAAGAGTAACGCCTCCTACAATGAGCAGTTCTTC. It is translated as CASSRQKSNASYNEQFF.

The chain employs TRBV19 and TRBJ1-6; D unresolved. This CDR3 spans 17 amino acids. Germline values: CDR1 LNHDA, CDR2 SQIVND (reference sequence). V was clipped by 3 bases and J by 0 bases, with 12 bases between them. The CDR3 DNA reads TGTGCCAGTAGTATCGGACTGCCGAGCTCCTATAATTCACCCCTCCACTTT. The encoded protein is CASSIGLPSSYNSPLHF.